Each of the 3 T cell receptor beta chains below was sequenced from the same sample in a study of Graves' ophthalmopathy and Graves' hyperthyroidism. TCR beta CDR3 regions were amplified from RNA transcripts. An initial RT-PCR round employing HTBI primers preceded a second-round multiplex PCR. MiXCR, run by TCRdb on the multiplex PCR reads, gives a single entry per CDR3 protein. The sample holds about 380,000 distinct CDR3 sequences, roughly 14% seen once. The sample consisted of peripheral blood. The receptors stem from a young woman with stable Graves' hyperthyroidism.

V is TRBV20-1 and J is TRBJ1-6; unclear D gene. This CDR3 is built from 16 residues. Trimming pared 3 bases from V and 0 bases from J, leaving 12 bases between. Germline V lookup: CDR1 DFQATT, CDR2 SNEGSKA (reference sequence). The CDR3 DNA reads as TGCAGTGCTAGGAATCGGTCGAGCTCCTATAATTCACCCCTCCACTTT. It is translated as CSARNRSSSYNSPLHF.

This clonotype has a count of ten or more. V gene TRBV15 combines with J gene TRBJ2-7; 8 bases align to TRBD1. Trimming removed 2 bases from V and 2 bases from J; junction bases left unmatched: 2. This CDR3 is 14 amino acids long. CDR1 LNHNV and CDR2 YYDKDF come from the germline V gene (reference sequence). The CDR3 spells CATSRQGATYEQYF. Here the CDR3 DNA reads TGTGCCACCAGCAGACAGGGGGCTACCTACGAGCAGTACTTC.

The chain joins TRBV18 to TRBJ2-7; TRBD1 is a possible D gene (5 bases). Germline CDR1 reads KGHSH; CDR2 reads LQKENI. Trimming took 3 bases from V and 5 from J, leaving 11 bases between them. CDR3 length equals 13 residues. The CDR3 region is CASSPAGSNEQYF. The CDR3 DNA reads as TGTGCCAGCTCACCGGCAGGGTCCAACGAGCAGTACTTC.